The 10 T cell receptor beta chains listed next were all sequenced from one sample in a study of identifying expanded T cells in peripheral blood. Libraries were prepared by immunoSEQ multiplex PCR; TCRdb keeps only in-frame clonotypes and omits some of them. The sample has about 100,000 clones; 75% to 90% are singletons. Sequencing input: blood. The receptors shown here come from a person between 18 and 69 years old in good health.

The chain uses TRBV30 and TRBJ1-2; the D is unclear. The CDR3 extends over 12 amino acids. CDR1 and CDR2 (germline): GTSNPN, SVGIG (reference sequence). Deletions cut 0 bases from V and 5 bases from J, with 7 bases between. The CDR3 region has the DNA TGTGCCTGGAGTGTACGAGGGTATGGCTACACCTTC. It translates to CAWSVRGYGYTF. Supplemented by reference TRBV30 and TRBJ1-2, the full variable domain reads SQTIHQWPATLVQPVGSPLSLECTVEGTSNPNLYWYRQAAGRGLQLLFYSVGIGQISSEVPQNLSASRPQDRQFILSSKKLLLSDSGFYLCAWSVRGYGYTFGSGTRLTVV.

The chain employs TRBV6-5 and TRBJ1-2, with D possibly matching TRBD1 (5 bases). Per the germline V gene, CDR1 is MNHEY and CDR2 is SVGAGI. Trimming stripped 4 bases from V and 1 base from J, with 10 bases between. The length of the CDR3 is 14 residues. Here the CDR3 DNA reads TGTGCCAGCAGTTCCCTGGGACGTAACTATGGCTACACCTTC. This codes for CASSSLGRNYGYTF.

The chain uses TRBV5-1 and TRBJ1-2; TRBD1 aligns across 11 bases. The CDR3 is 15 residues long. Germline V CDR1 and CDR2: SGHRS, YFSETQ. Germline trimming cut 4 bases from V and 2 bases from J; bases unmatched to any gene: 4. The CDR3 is CASSQGQGANYGYTF. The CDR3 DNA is TGCGCCAGCAGCCAAGGACAGGGGGCGAACTATGGCTACACCTTC.

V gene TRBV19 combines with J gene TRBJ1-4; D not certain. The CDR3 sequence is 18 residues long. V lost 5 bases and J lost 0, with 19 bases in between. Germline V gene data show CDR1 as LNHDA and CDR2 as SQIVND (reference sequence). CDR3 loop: CASSRAPTPRATNEKLFF. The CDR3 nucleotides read TGTGCCAGTAGTCGCGCTCCTACCCCACGTGCAACTAATGAAAAACTGTTTTTT.

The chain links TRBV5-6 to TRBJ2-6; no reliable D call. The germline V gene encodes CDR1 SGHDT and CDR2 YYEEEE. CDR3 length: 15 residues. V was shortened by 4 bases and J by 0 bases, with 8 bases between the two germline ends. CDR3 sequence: CASSPRISGANVLTF. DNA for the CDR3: TGTGCCAGCAGCCCACGCATCTCTGGGGCCAACGTCCTGACTTTC.

CDR3 amino acids: CASSPDTLGSGPQHF. The CDR3 bases are TGTGCCAGCTCACCTGACACCCTCGGCTCCGGGCCCCAGCATTTT. The J gene is TRBJ1-5, the V gene TRBV18; no clear D. With 3 bases removed from V and 9 bases from J, the gap between germline ends came to 18 bases. The CDR3 runs 15 residues. Looked up from germline, CDR1 is KGHSH and CDR2 is LQKENI.

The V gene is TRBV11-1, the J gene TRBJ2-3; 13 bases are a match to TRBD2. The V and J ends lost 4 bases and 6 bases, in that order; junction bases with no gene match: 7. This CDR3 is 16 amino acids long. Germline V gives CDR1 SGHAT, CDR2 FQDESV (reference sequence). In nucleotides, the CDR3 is TGTGCCAGCAGCTCAACTAGCGGGGGGGCGGCCGATACGCAGTATTTT. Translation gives CASSSTSGGAADTQYF.

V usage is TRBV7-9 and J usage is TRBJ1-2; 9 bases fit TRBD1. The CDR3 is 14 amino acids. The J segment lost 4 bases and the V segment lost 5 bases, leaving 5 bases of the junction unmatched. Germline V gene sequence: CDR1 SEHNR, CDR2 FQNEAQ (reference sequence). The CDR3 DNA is TGTGCCAGCAGCCCCGGGACAGGGTCCTATGGCTACACCTTC. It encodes CASSPGTGSYGYTF.

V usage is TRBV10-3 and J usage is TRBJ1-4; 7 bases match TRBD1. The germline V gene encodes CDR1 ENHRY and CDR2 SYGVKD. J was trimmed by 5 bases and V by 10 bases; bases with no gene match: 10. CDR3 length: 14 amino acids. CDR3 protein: CATLPQGTNEKLFF. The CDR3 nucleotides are TGTGCCACCCTTCCACAGGGGACGAATGAAAAACTGTTTTTT.

Written as DNA, the CDR3 is TGTGCCAGCAGCCCGAGGGACAGCCAATATCAGCCCCAGCATTTT. Translated, it gives CASSPRDSQYQPQHF. This chain joins TRBV7-3 and TRBJ1-5; TRBD1 matches at 7 bases. Losses at the gene ends were 5 bases for V and 5 bases for J; bases not matched to a gene: 9. Germline loops: CDR1 SGHTA, CDR2 FQGTGA. The CDR3 is 15 residues long.